A single sample gave rise to the 9 T cell receptor beta chains below, sequenced in a study of cytomegalovirus exposure and HLA in healthy donors. Researchers ran the PCR with 60 Vbeta and 13 Jbeta primers. The assay was immunoSEQ multiplex PCR, and TCRdb's table has in-frame clones only and misses some. The repertoire has roughly 160,000 clones, 75% of them found once; the top ten carry about 7.7%. Material for sequencing was PBMCs. Receptors were obtained from a woman aged 35 to 49 in good health and CMV-seropositive.

The sample holds one count of this clone. The gene calls are TRBV5-4 and TRBJ2-2; a weak D match, TRBD1 (5 bases). Trimming removed 1 base from V and 2 bases from J, with 9 bases in between. CDR3 length equals 15 residues. Germline values: CDR1 SGHNT, CDR2 YYREEE (reference sequence). The CDR3 protein is CASSLSTENTGELFF. The DNA for the CDR3 is TGTGCCAGCAGCTTGTCGACAGAAAACACCGGGGAGCTGTTTTTT.

This chain uses TRBV27 with TRBJ1-1, with 11 bases aligning to TRBD1. CDR1 is MNHEY, CDR2 SMNVEV, per germline (reference sequence). J lost 4 bases, V lost 8 bases, and 9 bases had no gene match. This CDR3 is built from 15 residues. The CDR3 is CASLDRGRISTEAFF. The CDR3 coding sequence is TGTGCCAGCCTGGACAGGGGGCGCATAAGCACTGAAGCTTTCTTT.

The sample holds a few counts of this clone. For the CDR3, the DNA is TGTGCCAGCAGTTCGGGACTAGCGGGCTACGAGCAGTACTTC. This translates into CASSSGLAGYEQYF. The rearrangement uses TRBV28 and TRBJ2-7, with 12 bases identical to TRBD2. The V segment lost 4 bases and the J segment 3 bases; nucleotides outside the gene matches: 1. There are 14 residues in the CDR3. In germline, CDR1 is MDHEN, CDR2 SYDVKM.

The rearrangement uses TRBV7-2 and TRBJ2-5; TRBD2 aligns across 12 bases. Germline CDR1 and CDR2: SGHTA and FQGNSA. The ends lost 6 bases at V and 4 bases at J; junction bases unmatched: 3. The length of the CDR3 is 14 residues. CDR3 sequence (DNA): TGTGCCAGCAGTTCGGGACTAGCGGGAGAGACCCAGTACTTC. It yields the protein CASSSGLAGETQYF.

The genes are TRBV4-1 and TRBJ2-7; 8 nucleotides match TRBD1. In germline, CDR1 is MGHRA, CDR2 YSYEKL. Trimming cost V 1 base and J 3 bases; bases outside gene matches: 5. The CDR3 loop spans 15 amino acids. DNA for the CDR3: TGCGCCAGCAGCCAAGGACCCGGGACAGGCTACGAGCAGTACTTC. Translation: CASSQGPGTGYEQYF.

The V call is TRBV9, the J call TRBJ1-6, with 9 bases that match TRBD1. CDR3 size: 14 residues. Per germline, CDR1 SGDLS and CDR2 YYNGEE. V dropped 3 bases and J dropped 7; count of bases not matched to a gene: 2. Written as DNA, the CDR3 is TGTGCCAGCAGCGCGGGGACAGGGAATTCACCCCTCCACTTT. Encoded protein: CASSAGTGNSPLHF.

This clone came up a few times. The rearrangement joins TRBV28 to TRBJ2-3; D perhaps matches TRBD2 (5 bases). Germline V CDR1 and CDR2: MDHEN, SYDVKM. V was shortened by 7 bases and J by 3 bases, with 11 bases between the two germline ends. CDR3 size: 13 residues. The CDR3 bases are TGTGCCAGCAATAGCGCTGGGACAGATACGCAGTATTTT. Its translation: CASNSAGTDTQYF. Supplemented by reference TRBV28 and TRBJ2-3, the full variable domain reads DVKVTQSSRYLVKRTGEKVFLECVQDMDHENMFWYRQDPGLGLRLIYFSYDVKMKEKGDIPEGYSVSREKKERFSLILESASTNQTSMYLCASNSAGTDTQYFGPGTRLTVL.

This chain joins TRBV11-2 and TRBJ2-7; 7 bases line up with TRBD1. After removal of 6 bases from V and 4 bases from J, the junction contained 6 bases not matched to a gene. The germline V gene encodes CDR1 SGHAT and CDR2 FQNNGV. This CDR3 region has 13 residues. In DNA, the CDR3 is TGTGCCAGCAGTGGGGACAGCTGGTACGAGCAGTACTTC. This translates into CASSGDSWYEQYF.

The chain employs TRBV29-1 and TRBJ1-4; no clear D. This CDR3 is built from 13 residues. The V end lost 4 bases, the J end lost 7 bases, and 13 bases lay between the germline ends. Germline V gene sequence: CDR1 SQVTM, CDR2 ANQGSEA. CDR3 sequence reads: CSVAPDSSEKLFF. DNA for the CDR3: TGCAGCGTTGCGCCGGACTCCAGTGAAAAACTGTTTTTT.